This entry lists 24 T cell receptor beta chains sequenced from one sample in a study of T cell changes during pregnancy in multiple sclerosis. The assay was immunoSEQ multiplex PCR, and TCRdb's table has in-frame clones only and misses some. This table holds 95,000 to 110,000 clones, about 91% found once. The sample in question was peripheral blood, obtained after pregnancy. These receptors came from a female donor with multiple sclerosis, enrolled in a pregnancy study.

The V gene is TRBV9, the J gene TRBJ1-3; D is ambiguous. V lost 0 bases, J lost 0 bases, and 13 bases lay in between. Germline lookup yields CDR1 SGDLS and CDR2 YYNGEE. The CDR3 extends over 17 amino acids. CDR3 amino acids: CASSVEAGRSSGNTIYF. CDR3 sequence (DNA): TGTGCCAGCAGCGTAGAGGCAGGCCGCAGCTCTGGAAACACCATATATTTT. The full variable domain, rest sourced from reference TRBV9 and TRBJ1-3, is DSGVTQTPKHLITATGQRVTLRCSPRSGDLSVYWYQQSLDQGLQFLIQYYNGEERAKGNILERFSAQQFPDLHSELNLSSLELGDSALYFCASSVEAGRSSGNTIYFGEGSWLTVV.

The gene calls are TRBV7-9 and TRBJ2-1; 9 bases are a match to TRBD2. V lost 0 bases to trimming and J lost 5 bases; unmatched junction nucleotides: 5. The CDR3 contains 16 residues. Germline CDR1 and CDR2: SEHNR and FQNEAQ (reference sequence). This CDR3 reads CASSLAGGGAHNEQFF. CDR3 bases: TGTGCCAGCAGCTTAGCGGGCGGGGGGGCCCACAATGAGCAGTTCTTC.

This chain joins TRBV27 and TRBJ1-5; TRBD1 matches 10 bases. The V and J ends lost 6 bases and 8 bases, in that order; junction bases with no gene match: 4. This CDR3 is built from 13 residues. Germline V gene sequence: CDR1 MNHEY, CDR2 SMNVEV (reference sequence). CDR3 sequence reads: CASRHGTGEPQHF. CDR3 nucleotide sequence: TGTGCCAGCAGACACGGGACAGGGGAGCCCCAGCATTTT.

In its sample, this clone was seen a few times. V is TRBV19 and J is TRBJ1-5; D not certain. Germline loops: CDR1 LNHDA, CDR2 SQIVND (reference sequence). Trimming pared 4 bases from V and 3 bases from J, leaving 13 bases between. The length of the CDR3 is 15 residues. CDR3 DNA sequence: TGTGCCAGTAGTACCTGGAGTGGAGACAATCAGCCCCAGCATTTT. This encodes CASSTWSGDNQPQHF. The entire variable domain, with the rest obtained from reference TRBV19 and TRBJ1-5, is as follows: DGGITQSPKYLFRKEGQNVTLSCEQNLNHDAMYWYRQDPGQGLRLIYYSQIVNDFQKGDIAEGYSVSREKKESFPLTVTSAQKNPTAFYLCASSTWSGDNQPQHFGDGTRLSIL.

This clone was seen just once. This sequence joins TRBV5-1 and TRBJ2-7; the D gene is possibly TRBD1 (5 bases). Deletions cut 4 bases from V and 7 bases from J, with 12 bases between. The V gene's germline CDR1 is SGHRS and CDR2 YFSETQ. The CDR3 extends over 12 amino acids. The CDR3 DNA is TGCGCCAGCAGCCCCCAGGGTGGGGAGCAGTACTTC. Its protein product is CASSPQGGEQYF.

V gene TRBV10-3 combines with J gene TRBJ1-2; D uncertain. The ends were cut back, 6 bases at V and 3 bases at J, with 14 bases in the middle. CDR3 size: 14 residues. Germline assignment: CDR1 ENHRY and CDR2 SYGVKD. CDR3 amino acids: CAISETGVYYGYTF. The CDR3 DNA sequence: TGTGCCATCAGCGAAACCGGGGTCTACTATGGCTACACCTTC.

The rearrangement joins TRBV25-1 to TRBJ1-6; D remains ambiguous. The germline V and J ends were trimmed by 6 bases and 14 bases, with 11 bases remaining between them. Looked up from germline, CDR1 is MGHDK and CDR2 is SYGVNS. This CDR3 has 11 residues. The CDR3 loop reads CASSLGRALHF. The CDR3 DNA reads as TGTGCCAGCAGCCTCGGCCGGGCCCTCCACTTT.

The V and J genes are TRBV19 and TRBJ2-3; tentative D call: TRBD2 (8 bases). V was shortened by 5 bases and J by 4 bases, with 19 bases between the two germline ends. Germline V gene sequence: CDR1 LNHDA, CDR2 SQIVND (reference sequence). This CDR3 comprises 16 residues. The CDR3 region is CASSAGTAGVADTQYF. For the CDR3, the DNA is TGTGCCAGTAGTGCAGGGACAGCGGGAGTCGCAGATACGCAGTATTTT.

In DNA form, the CDR3 reads TGTGCCAGCTCACCAAAGGCCAAGGGGCTTGGTGAGACCCAGTACTTC. It codes for CASSPKAKGLGETQYF. The rearrangement links TRBV18 to TRBJ2-5, with TRBD1 as a possible D gene (5 bases). Trimming removed 2 bases from V and 5 bases from J, with 18 bases in between. Germline CDR1 KGHSH, CDR2 LQKENI. This CDR3 is built from 16 residues.

This rearrangement joins TRBV30 to TRBJ1-5; maybe TRBD1 (5 bases). The germline gives CDR1 GTSNPN, CDR2 SVGIG (reference sequence). Trimming shortened V by 3 bases and J by 7 bases, and 16 bases separated the two germline ends. The CDR3 length is 14 residues. The CDR3 region has the DNA TGTGCCTGGAGCGACGGACGGGGGGTCCAGCCCCAGCATTTT. It codes for CAWSDGRGVQPQHF.

This clone was found once. V usage is TRBV25-1 and J usage is TRBJ2-5, with 9 bases matching TRBD2. The V and J ends lost 3 bases and 8 bases, in that order; junction bases with no gene match: 10. This CDR3 has 15 residues. Germline V lookup: CDR1 MGHDK, CDR2 SYGVNS. CDR3 protein: CASSDGTAGGTTQYF. DNA for the CDR3: TGTGCCAGCAGTGATGGGACAGCGGGAGGAACTACCCAGTACTTC.

This chain uses TRBV7-2 with TRBJ2-3, with D maybe TRBD1 (5 bases). Germline CDR1 reads SGHTA; CDR2 reads FQGNSA. The CDR3 contains 16 residues. V dropped 5 bases and J dropped 0 bases, with 15 bases sitting between them. CDR3 region: CASSLVRAKSTDTQYF. The CDR3 DNA reads as TGTGCCAGCAGCCTTGTCAGGGCAAAGAGCACAGATACGCAGTATTTT.

The CDR3 reads CASSPLQGSTNEKLFF. As DNA, the CDR3 is TGTGCCAGCAGCCCTTTACAGGGTTCGACTAATGAAAAACTGTTTTTT. This chain uses TRBV28 with TRBJ1-4, with D tentatively TRBD1 (6 bases). Trimming removed 6 bases at V and 2 bases at J, with 16 bases between. Germline V lookup: CDR1 MDHEN, CDR2 SYDVKM. The length of the CDR3 is 16 residues.

This chain connects TRBV7-3 to TRBJ2-1, with 16 bases aligning to TRBD2. CDR1 and CDR2 from the germline V gene are SGHTA and FQGTGA. V trimming: 1 base; J trimming: 4 bases; junction bases outside the gene matches: 4. The CDR3 spans 18 residues. The CDR3 is CASSLRGLAGGPYNEQFF. The CDR3 DNA reads TGTGCCAGCAGCTTAAGGGGACTAGCGGGGGGGCCATACAATGAGCAGTTCTTC.

This clone showed up just once. V gene TRBV6-5 combines with J gene TRBJ2-5; 7 bases align to TRBD2. Germline values: CDR1 MNHEY, CDR2 SVGAGI. The CDR3 covers 12 residues. Germline trimming cut 6 bases from V and 3 bases from J; bases unmatched to any gene: 1. This chain's CDR3 is CASRGGKETQYF. CDR3 sequence (DNA): TGTGCCAGCAGGGGGGGGAAAGAGACCCAGTACTTC.

This clone is a singleton in its sample. The J gene is TRBJ2-3, the V gene TRBV28; 10 bases match TRBD2. CDR1 and CDR2 from the germline V gene are MDHEN and SYDVKM. The J segment lost 5 bases and the V segment lost 4 bases, leaving 6 bases of the junction unmatched. The CDR3 has 15 residues. CDR3 coding DNA: TGTGCCAGCAGTTACCTTGGGACTAGCGTAGATACGCAGTATTTT. Translated: CASSYLGTSVDTQYF.

V is TRBV27 and J is TRBJ2-2; TRBD2 is a possible D gene (5 bases). This CDR3 spans 17 amino acids. Germline CDR1 reads MNHEY; CDR2 reads SMNVEV (reference sequence). The V and J ends lost 2 bases and 2 bases respectively, with 15 bases between them. As DNA, the CDR3 is TGTGCCAGCAGTTTAGCTTGGTTGGGGAGTAACACCGGGGAGCTGTTTTTT. Its protein is CASSLAWLGSNTGELFF.

The genes are TRBV19 and TRBJ2-1; 14 bases align to TRBD2. Losses at the gene ends were 5 bases for V and 0 bases for J; bases not matched to a gene: 12. This CDR3 has 20 residues. CDR1 LNHDA and CDR2 SQIVND come from the germline V gene (reference sequence). DNA of the CDR3: TGTGCCAGTAGTCCGAGGACTAGCGGGAGGTCCTCGAGCTCCTACAATGAGCAGTTCTTC. Protein product: CASSPRTSGRSSSSYNEQFF.

The V and J genes are TRBV19 and TRBJ2-1; 9 bases align to TRBD2. This CDR3 is 15 amino acids long. Germline V gene lookup returns CDR1 LNHDA and CDR2 SQIVND (reference sequence). Germline trimming cut 7 bases from V and 7 bases from J; bases unmatched to any gene: 11. The CDR3 nucleotides are TGTGCCAGTACAGTTGGCGGGAGGGCAAGGAATGAGCAGTTCTTC. It translates to CASTVGGRARNEQFF.

The chain joins TRBV19 to TRBJ1-5; D is possibly TRBD1 (5 bases). The V and J ends lost 2 bases and 0 bases respectively, with 11 bases between them. Germline V gene sequence: CDR1 LNHDA, CDR2 SQIVND (reference sequence). The CDR3 runs 16 residues. The CDR3 here is CASSIRGEGSNQPQHF. CDR3 nucleotides: TGTGCCAGTAGTATAAGAGGGGAGGGTAGCAATCAGCCCCAGCATTTT.

The V call is TRBV19, the J call TRBJ2-7, with a possible D match to TRBD1 (6 bases). V lost 4 bases and J 6 bases, leaving 16 bases between the germline ends. Germline V gene sequence: CDR1 LNHDA, CDR2 SQIVND (reference sequence). This CDR3 has 14 amino acids. The CDR3 sequence: CASSKGEWGSEQYF. The DNA of the CDR3 is TGTGCCAGTAGTAAGGGGGAATGGGGCTCCGAGCAGTACTTC.

The rearrangement links TRBV29-1 to TRBJ2-2; D is uncertain. Germline-derived CDR1 and CDR2 are SQVTM and ANQGSEA. The CDR3 length is 12 residues. V lost 6 bases, J lost 5 bases, and 10 bases lay in between. In DNA, the CDR3 is TGCAGCGTCGGTCCCCGGACCGGGGAGCTGTTTTTT. It specifies CSVGPRTGELFF.

The chain employs TRBV10-3 and TRBJ2-1; 10 bases match TRBD2. V gave up 6 bases and J gave up 5 bases; unmatched junction bases: 4. The CDR3 has 14 amino acids. CDR1 and CDR2 from the germline V gene are ENHRY and SYGVKD. The CDR3: CAIRGTSVNNEQFF. CDR3 nucleotide sequence: TGTGCCATCAGAGGGACTAGCGTGAACAATGAGCAGTTCTTC.

The chain has TRBV5-8 and TRBJ1-5, with a weak D call TRBD1 (5 bases). CDR1 and CDR2 (germline): SGHTS, YDEGEE. V was cut by 6 bases and J by 5 bases, with 15 bases left in between. The CDR3 has 14 amino acids. This CDR3 reads CASTLDSVYQPQHF. CDR3 sequence (DNA): TGTGCCAGCACCCTCGACAGCGTCTATCAGCCCCAGCATTTT.